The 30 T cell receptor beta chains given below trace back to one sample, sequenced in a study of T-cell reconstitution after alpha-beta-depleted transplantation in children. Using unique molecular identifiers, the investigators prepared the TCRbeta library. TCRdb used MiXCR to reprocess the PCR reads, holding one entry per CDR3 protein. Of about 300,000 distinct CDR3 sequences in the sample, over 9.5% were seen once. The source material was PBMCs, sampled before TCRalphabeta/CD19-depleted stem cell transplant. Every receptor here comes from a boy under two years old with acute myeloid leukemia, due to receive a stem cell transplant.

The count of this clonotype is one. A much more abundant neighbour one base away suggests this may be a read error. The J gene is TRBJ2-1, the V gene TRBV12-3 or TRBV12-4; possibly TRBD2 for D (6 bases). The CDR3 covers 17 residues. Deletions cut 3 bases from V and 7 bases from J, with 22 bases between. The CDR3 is CASSLPMLVGGRNEQFF. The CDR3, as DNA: TGTGCCAGCAGTTTGCCCATGCTAGTGGGGGGTAGGAATGAGCAGTTCTTC.

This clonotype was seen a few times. The CDR3 DNA reads as TGTGCCAGTAGTATAAAAGGGGCTCCCCCGAACACTGAAGCTTTCTTT. Translated: CASSIKGAPPNTEAFF. The chain couples TRBV19 to TRBJ1-1; possibly TRBD1 for D (5 bases). CDR3 length: 16 amino acids. V was trimmed by 2 bases and J by 1 base, leaving 14 bases between them. Germline V lookup: CDR1 LNHDA, CDR2 SQIVND (reference sequence).

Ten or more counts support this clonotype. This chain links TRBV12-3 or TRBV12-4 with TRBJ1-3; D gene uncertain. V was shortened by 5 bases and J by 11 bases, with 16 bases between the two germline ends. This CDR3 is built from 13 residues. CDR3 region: CASSRGPLGAIYF. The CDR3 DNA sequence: TGTGCCAGCAGTCGAGGGCCCTTGGGCGCCATATATTTT.

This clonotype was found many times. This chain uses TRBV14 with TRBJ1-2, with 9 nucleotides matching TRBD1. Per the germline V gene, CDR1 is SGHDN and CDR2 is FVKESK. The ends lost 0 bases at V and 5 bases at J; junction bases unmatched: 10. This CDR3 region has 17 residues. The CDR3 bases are TGTGCCAGCAGCCAAGATCAAGGGACAGGGACTTGGTATGGCTACACCTTC. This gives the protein CASSQDQGTGTWYGYTF. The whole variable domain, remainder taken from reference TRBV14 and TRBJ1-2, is EAGVTQFPSHSVIEKGQTVTLRCDPISGHDNLYWYRRVMGKEIKFLLHFVKESKQDESGMPNNRFLAERTGGTYSTLKVQPAELEDSGVYFCASSQDQGTGTWYGYTFGSGTRLTVV.

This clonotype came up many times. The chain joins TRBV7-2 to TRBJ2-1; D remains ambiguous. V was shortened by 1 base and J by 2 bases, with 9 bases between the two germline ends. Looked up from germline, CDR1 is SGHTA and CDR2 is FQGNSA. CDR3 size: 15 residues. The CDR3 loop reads CASSLDVGPYNEQFF. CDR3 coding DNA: TGTGCCAGCAGCTTAGACGTGGGCCCCTACAATGAGCAGTTCTTC.

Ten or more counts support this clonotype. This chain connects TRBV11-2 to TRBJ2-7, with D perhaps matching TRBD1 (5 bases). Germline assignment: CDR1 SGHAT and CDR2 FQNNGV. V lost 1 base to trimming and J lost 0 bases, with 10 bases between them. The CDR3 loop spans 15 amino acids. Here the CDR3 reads CASSLVQGLSYEQYF. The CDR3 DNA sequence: TGTGCCAGCAGCTTAGTCCAGGGCCTCTCCTACGAGCAGTACTTC.

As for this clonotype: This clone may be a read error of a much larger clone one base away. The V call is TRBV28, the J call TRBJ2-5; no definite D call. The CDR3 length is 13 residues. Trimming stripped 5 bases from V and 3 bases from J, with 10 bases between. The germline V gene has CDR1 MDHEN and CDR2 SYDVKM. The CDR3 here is CASSLHAKETQYF. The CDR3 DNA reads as TGTGCCAGCAGTCTACACGCCAAAGAGACCCAGTACTTC.

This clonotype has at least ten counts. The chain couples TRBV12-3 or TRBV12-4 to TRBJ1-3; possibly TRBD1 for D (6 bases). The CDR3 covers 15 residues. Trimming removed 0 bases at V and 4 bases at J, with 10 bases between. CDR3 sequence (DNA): TGTGCCAGCAGTTTAGCCAGGGGACCCGGAAACACCATATATTTT. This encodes CASSLARGPGNTIYF.

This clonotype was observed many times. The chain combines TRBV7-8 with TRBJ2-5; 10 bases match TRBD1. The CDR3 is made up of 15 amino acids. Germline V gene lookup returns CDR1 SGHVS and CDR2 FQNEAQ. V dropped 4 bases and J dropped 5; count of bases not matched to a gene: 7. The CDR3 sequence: CASSSRDRGGETQYF. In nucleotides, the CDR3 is TGTGCCAGCAGCTCCCGGGACAGGGGAGGGGAGACCCAGTACTTC.

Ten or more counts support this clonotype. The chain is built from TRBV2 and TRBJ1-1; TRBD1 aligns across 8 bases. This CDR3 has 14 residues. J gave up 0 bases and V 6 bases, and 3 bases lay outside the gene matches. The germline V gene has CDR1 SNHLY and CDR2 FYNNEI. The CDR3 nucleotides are TGTGCCAGCAGGGAGGGACAGGTGAACACTGAAGCTTTCTTT. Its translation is CASREGQVNTEAFF. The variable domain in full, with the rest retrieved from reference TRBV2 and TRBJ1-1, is EPEVTQTPSHQVTQMGQEVILRCVPISNHLYFYWYRQILGQKVEFLVSFYNNEISEKSEIFDDQFSVERPDGSNFTLKIRSTKLEDSAMYFCASREGQVNTEAFFGQGTRLTVV.

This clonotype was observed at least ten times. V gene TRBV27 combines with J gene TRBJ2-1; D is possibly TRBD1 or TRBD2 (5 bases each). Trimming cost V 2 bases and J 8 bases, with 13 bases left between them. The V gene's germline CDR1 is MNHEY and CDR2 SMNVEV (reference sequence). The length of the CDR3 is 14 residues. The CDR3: CASSLVTRGDEQFF. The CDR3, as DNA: TGTGCCAGCAGTTTAGTAACCCGAGGGGATGAGCAGTTCTTC.

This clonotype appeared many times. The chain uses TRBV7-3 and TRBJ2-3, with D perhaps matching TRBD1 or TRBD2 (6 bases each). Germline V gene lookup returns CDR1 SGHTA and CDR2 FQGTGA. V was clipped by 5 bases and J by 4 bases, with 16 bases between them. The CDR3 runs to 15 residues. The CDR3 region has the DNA TGTGCCAGCAGCCCCATATCGGGGGCCCCAGATACGCAGTATTTT. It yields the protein CASSPISGAPDTQYF.

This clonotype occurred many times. In nucleotides, the CDR3 is TGCGCCACCCTAGCCGGGTACGAGCAGTACTTC. It is translated as CATLAGYEQYF. V and J are TRBV10-2 and TRBJ2-7, with a tentative D call TRBD2 (5 bases). The CDR3 consists of 11 residues. Germline CDR1 reads WSHSY; CDR2 reads SAAADI. V was shortened by 10 bases and J by 4 bases, with 11 bases between the two germline ends.

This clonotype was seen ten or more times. CDR3 sequence reads: CASSPLSGLREVETQYF. The CDR3 coding sequence is TGTGCCAGCAGCCCGCTCTCCGGGCTCCGGGAGGTAGAGACCCAGTACTTC. The rearrangement links TRBV7-2 to TRBJ2-5; TRBD2 agrees at 7 bases. The CDR3 totals 17 residues. The germline V gene has CDR1 SGHTA and CDR2 FQGNSA. V was clipped by 5 bases and J by 4 bases; unmatched bases: 16.

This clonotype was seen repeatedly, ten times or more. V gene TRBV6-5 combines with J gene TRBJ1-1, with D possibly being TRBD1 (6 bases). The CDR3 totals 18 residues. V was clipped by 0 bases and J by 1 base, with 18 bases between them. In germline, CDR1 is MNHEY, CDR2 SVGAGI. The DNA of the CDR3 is TGTGCCAGCAGTTACTCGATCGGGACTGGGACATCGAACACTGAAGCTTTCTTT. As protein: CASSYSIGTGTSNTEAFF.

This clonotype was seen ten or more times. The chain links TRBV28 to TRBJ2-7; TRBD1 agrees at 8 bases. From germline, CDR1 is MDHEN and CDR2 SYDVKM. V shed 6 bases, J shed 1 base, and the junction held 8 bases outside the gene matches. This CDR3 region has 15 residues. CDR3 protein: CASRSPGTGSYEQYF. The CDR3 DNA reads TGTGCCAGCAGATCCCCCGGGACAGGATCCTACGAGCAGTACTTC. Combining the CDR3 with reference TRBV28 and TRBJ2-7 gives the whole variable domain DVKVTQSSRYLVKRTGEKVFLECVQDMDHENMFWYRQDPGLGLRLIYFSYDVKMKEKGDIPEGYSVSREKKERFSLILESASTNQTSMYLCASRSPGTGSYEQYFGPGTRLTVT.

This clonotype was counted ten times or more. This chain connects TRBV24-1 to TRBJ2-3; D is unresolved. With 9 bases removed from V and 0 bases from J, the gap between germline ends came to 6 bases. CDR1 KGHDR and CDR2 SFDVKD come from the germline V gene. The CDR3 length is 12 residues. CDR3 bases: TGTGCCACCCGAGGTAGCACAGATACGCAGTATTTT. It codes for CATRGSTDTQYF.

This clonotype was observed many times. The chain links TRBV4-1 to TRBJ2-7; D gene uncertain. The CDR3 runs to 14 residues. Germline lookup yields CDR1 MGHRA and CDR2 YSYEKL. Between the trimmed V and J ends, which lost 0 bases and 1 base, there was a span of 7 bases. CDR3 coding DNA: TGCGCCAGCAGCCAAGATGACCCGTCCTACGAGCAGTACTTC. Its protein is CASSQDDPSYEQYF.

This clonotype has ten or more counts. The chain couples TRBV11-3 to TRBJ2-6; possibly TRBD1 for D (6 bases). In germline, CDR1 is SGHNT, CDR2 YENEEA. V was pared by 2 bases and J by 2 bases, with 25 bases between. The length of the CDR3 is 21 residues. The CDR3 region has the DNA TGTGCCAGCAGCTTACTGCCTAAGGGGGAGCTGGAGCTGGCTGGGGCCAACGTCCTGACTTTC. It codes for CASSLLPKGELELAGANVLTF. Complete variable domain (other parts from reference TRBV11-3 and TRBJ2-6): EAGVVQSPRYKIIEKKQPVAFWCNPISGHNTLYWYLQNLGQGPELLIRYENEEAVDDSQLPKDRFSAERLKGVDSTLKIQPAELGDSAVYLCASSLLPKGELELAGANVLTFGAGSRLTVL.

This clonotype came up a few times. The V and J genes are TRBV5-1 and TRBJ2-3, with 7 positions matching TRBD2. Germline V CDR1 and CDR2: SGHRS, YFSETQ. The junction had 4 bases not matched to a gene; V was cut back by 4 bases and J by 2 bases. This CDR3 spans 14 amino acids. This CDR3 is CASSRDYLTDTQYF. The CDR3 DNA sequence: TGCGCCAGCAGCCGGGACTACCTCACAGATACGCAGTATTTT. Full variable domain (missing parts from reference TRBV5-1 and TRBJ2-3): KAGVTQTPRYLIKTRGQQVTLSCSPISGHRSVSWYQQTPGQGLQFLFEYFSETQRNKGNFPGRFSGRQFSNSRSEMNVSTLELGDSALYLCASSRDYLTDTQYFGPGTRLTVL.

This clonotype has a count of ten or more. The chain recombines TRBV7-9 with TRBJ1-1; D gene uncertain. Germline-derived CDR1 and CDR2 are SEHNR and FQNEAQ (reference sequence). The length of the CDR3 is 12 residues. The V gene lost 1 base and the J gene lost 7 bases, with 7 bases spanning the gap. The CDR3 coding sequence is TGTGCCAGCAGCTTAGGTCCCAGTGAAGCTTTCTTT. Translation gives CASSLGPSEAFF.

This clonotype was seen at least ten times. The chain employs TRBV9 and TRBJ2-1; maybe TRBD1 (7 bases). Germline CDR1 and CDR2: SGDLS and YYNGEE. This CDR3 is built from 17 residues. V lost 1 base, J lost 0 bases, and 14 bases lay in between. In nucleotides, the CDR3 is TGTGCCAGCAGCGTAACGGCGGGACAGTTCTCCTACAATGAGCAGTTCTTC. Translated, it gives CASSVTAGQFSYNEQFF.

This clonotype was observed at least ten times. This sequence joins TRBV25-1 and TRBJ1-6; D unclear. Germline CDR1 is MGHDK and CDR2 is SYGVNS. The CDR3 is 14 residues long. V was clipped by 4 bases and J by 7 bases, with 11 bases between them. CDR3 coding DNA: TGTGCCAGCAGTGGTCGGCAGCTAAATTCACCCCTCCACTTT. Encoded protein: CASSGRQLNSPLHF.

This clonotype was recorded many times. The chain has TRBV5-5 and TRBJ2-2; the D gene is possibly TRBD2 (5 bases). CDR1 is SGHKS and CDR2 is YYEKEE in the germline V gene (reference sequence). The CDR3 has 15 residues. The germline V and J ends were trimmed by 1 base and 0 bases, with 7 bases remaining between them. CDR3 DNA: TGTGCCAGCAGCTTGCTAGCCCCGAACACCGGGGAGCTGTTTTTT. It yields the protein CASSLLAPNTGELFF.

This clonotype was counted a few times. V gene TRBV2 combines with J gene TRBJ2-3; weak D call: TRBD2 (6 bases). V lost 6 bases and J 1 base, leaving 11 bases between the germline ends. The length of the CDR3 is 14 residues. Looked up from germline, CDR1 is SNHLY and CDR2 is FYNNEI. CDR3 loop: CASSLAFRTDTQYF. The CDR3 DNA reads TGTGCCAGCAGCCTAGCGTTTCGCACAGATACGCAGTATTTT.

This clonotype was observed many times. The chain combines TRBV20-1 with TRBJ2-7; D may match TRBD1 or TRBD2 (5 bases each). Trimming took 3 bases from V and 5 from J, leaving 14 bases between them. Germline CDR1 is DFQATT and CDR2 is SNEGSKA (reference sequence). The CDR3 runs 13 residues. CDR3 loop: CSASRDGRHEQYF. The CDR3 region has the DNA TGCAGTGCTAGCCGGGACGGGCGTCACGAGCAGTACTTC.

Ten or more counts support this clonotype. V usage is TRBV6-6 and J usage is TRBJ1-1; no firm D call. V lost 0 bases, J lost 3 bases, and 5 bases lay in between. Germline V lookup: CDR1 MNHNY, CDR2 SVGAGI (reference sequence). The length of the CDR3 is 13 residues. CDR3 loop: CASSYSLHTEAFF. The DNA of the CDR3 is TGTGCCAGCAGTTACTCGCTCCACACTGAAGCTTTCTTT.

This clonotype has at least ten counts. CDR3 region: CASSMGLYSNQPQHF. The CDR3 nucleotides are TGTGCCAGTAGTATGGGGCTATATAGCAATCAGCCCCAGCATTTT. The chain employs TRBV19 and TRBJ1-5; D perhaps matches TRBD1 (5 bases). Germline-derived CDR1 and CDR2 are LNHDA and SQIVND (reference sequence). CDR3 length: 15 amino acids. V lost 3 bases and J lost 0, with 9 bases in between.

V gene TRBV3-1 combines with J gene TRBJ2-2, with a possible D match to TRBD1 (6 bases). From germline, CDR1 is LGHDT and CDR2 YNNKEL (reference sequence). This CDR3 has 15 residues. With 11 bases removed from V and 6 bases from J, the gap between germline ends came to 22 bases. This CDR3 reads CASCQGGRLAGELFF. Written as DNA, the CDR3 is TGTGCCTCCTGCCAAGGGGGAAGACTGGCCGGGGAGCTGTTTTTT.

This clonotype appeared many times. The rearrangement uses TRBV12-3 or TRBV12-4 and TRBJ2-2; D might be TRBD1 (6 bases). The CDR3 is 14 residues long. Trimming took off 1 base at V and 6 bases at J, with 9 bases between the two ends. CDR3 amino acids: CASSLGQVAGELFF. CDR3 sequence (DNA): TGTGCCAGCAGTTTAGGACAGGTCGCCGGGGAGCTGTTTTTT.